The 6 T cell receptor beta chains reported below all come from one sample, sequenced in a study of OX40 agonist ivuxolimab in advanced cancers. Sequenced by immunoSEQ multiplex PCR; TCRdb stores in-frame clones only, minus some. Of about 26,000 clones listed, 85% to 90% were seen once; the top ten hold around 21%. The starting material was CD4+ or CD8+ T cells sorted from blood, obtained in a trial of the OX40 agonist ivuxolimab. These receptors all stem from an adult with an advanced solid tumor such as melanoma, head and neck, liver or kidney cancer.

CDR3 nucleotide sequence: TGTGCCACCAGCATCGGGGAGCTGCCCGGGGAGACCCAGTACTTC. Protein sequence: CATSIGELPGETQYF. The genes are TRBV15 and TRBJ2-5; D is possibly TRBD2 (5 bases). The CDR3 contains 15 residues. The V end lost 4 bases, the J end lost 5 bases, and 17 bases lay between the germline ends. From germline, CDR1 is LNHNV and CDR2 YYDKDF (reference sequence).

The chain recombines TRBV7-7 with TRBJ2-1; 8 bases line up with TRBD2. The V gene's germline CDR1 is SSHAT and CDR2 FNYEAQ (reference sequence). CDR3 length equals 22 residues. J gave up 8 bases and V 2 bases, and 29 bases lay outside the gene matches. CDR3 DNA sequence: TGTGCCAGCAGCTTACCGCCCAGTTCCCCCCTTAATAGCGGGAATGCGGGGGATGAGCAGTTCTTC. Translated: CASSLPPSSPLNSGNAGDEQFF.

CDR3 sequence: CATGTGLYGYTF. The CDR3 DNA sequence: TGTGCCACCGGGACAGGGCTTTATGGCTACACCTTC. The chain joins TRBV6-1 to TRBJ1-2; the match to TRBD1 covers 9 bases. Germline V gene data show CDR1 as MNHNS and CDR2 as SASEGT. With V trimmed by 10 bases and J by 5 bases, 5 bases remained unmatched. The CDR3 contains 12 residues.

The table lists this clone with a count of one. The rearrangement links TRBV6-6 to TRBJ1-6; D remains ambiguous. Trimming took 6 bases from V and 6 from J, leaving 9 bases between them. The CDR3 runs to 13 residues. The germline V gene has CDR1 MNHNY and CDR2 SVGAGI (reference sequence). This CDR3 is CASSPTRNSPLHF. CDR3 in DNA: TGTGCCAGCAGCCCAACCCGTAATTCACCCCTCCACTTT.

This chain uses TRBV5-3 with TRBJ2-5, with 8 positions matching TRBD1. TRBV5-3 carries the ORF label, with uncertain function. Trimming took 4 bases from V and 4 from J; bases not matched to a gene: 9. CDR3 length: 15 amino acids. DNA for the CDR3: TGTGCCAGAAGCCCCCCGGACAGGGACACAGAGACCCAGTACTTC. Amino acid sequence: CARSPPDRDTETQYF.

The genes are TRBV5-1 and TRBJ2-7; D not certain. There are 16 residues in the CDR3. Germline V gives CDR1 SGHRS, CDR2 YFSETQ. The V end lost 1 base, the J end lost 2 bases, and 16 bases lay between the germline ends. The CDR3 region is CASSLPPGNPTYEQYF. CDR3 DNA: TGCGCCAGCAGCTTGCCTCCTGGAAACCCTACCTACGAGCAGTACTTC.